Shown below are 30 T cell receptor beta chains from a single sample sequenced in a study of OX40 agonist ivuxolimab in advanced cancers. Assay: immunoSEQ multiplex PCR; the TCRdb copy retains only in-frame clones and omits some. Of about 130,000 clones in the sample, about 92% were seen once. Specimen: CD4+ or CD8+ T cells sorted from blood, collected in a trial of the OX40 agonist ivuxolimab. The receptors were gathered from an adult with an advanced solid tumor such as melanoma, head and neck, liver or kidney cancer.

This chain links TRBV25-1 with TRBJ1-2, with TRBD1 matching over 7 bases. This CDR3 region has 12 residues. CDR1 and CDR2 from the germline V gene are MGHDK and SYGVNS. V was pared by 10 bases and J by 7 bases, with 9 bases of the junction left unmatched. CDR3 sequence reads: CAMIGTARGYTF. The CDR3 region has the DNA TGTGCCATGATTGGGACAGCTCGTGGCTACACCTTC.

As regards this clone: The sample holds other DNA sequences that translate to the same CDR3. This sequence joins TRBV5-1 and TRBJ2-5, with D perhaps TRBD1 (6 bases). The CDR3 has 13 amino acids. Trimming took 0 bases from V and 5 from J, leaving 8 bases between them. CDR1 is SGHRS, CDR2 YFSETQ, per germline. The CDR3 sequence is CASSLDRAETQYF. CDR3 nucleotide sequence: TGCGCCAGCAGCTTGGACAGGGCTGAGACCCAGTACTTC.

This chain connects TRBV11-2 to TRBJ2-7; 9 bases map to TRBD1. Trimming cost V 5 bases and J 0 bases; bases outside gene matches: 8. Germline-derived CDR1 and CDR2 are SGHAT and FQNNGV. The CDR3 is 16 residues long. As DNA, the CDR3 is TGTGCCAGCAGCGTCGGGACAGGGCCTAACTCCTACGAGCAGTACTTC. Protein product: CASSVGTGPNSYEQYF.

The genes are TRBV25-1 and TRBJ1-1; D might be TRBD1 (6 bases). CDR3 length equals 14 residues. Trimming left V 5 bases short and J 7 bases short, with 17 bases between. Germline V gives CDR1 MGHDK, CDR2 SYGVNS. In DNA form, the CDR3 reads TGTGCCAGCAGTAGGGGAGGGACAAAAGATGAAGCTTTCTTT. This sequence encodes CASSRGGTKDEAFF.

The J gene is TRBJ1-1, the V gene TRBV7-2; perhaps TRBD1 as D (5 bases). V gave up 4 bases and J gave up 5 bases, with 14 bases separating them. Germline CDR1 and CDR2: SGHTA and FQGNSA. CDR3 length equals 14 residues. The CDR3 nucleotides are TGTGCCAGCAGCTACTCGACGGGGGAAACTGAAGCTTTCTTT. The encoded protein is CASSYSTGETEAFF.

The chain uses TRBV6-1 and TRBJ1-1; 7 nucleotides agree with TRBD1. Per germline, CDR1 MNHNS and CDR2 SASEGT. The CDR3 runs to 15 residues. V dropped 8 bases and J dropped 5; count of bases not matched to a gene: 14. The CDR3 spells CASVRRGLLRTEAFF. The CDR3 DNA follows: TGTGCCAGCGTAAGAAGGGGGCTACTGCGGACTGAAGCTTTCTTT.

This chain uses TRBV7-9 with TRBJ2-2, with unresolved D. CDR3 size: 13 residues. Per the germline V gene, CDR1 is SEHNR and CDR2 is FQNEAQ (reference sequence). Between the trimmed V and J ends, which lost 7 bases and 4 bases, there was a span of 10 bases. CDR3 in amino acids: CASIPLATGELFF. The CDR3 region has the DNA TGTGCCAGCATCCCGTTGGCCACCGGGGAGCTGTTTTTT.

This clone appeared once. The rearrangement uses TRBV5-1 and TRBJ1-3; a possible D gene is TRBD1 (5 bases). Germline assignment: CDR1 SGHRS and CDR2 YFSETQ. The CDR3 consists of 14 residues. V lost 4 bases to trimming and J lost 4 bases, with 12 bases between them. The CDR3 nucleotides read TGCGCCAGCAGCCGTCAGGGAAACGGAAACACCATATATTTT. Encoded protein: CASSRQGNGNTIYF.

V gene TRBV27 combines with J gene TRBJ2-2; 7 bases match TRBD1. Germline CDR1 and CDR2: MNHEY and SMNVEV (reference sequence). The CDR3 covers 13 residues. V lost 1 base and J lost 7; bases outside the gene matches: 0. The CDR3 DNA follows: TGTGCCAGCAGTTTATACAGGGGCGGGGAGCTGTTTTTT. Protein sequence: CASSLYRGGELFF.

This chain joins TRBV19 and TRBJ1-4, with a tentative D call TRBD1 (5 bases). V was cut by 1 base and J by 7 bases, with 16 bases left in between. Looked up from germline, CDR1 is LNHDA and CDR2 is SQIVND (reference sequence). CDR3 length: 16 amino acids. This CDR3 is CASSIGLGPGGEKLFF. DNA of the CDR3: TGTGCCAGTAGTATAGGCCTGGGACCGGGAGGTGAAAAACTGTTTTTT.

The chain carries TRBV19 and TRBJ1-1; perhaps TRBD1 as D (5 bases). V was clipped by 5 bases and J by 4 bases, with 8 bases between them. The CDR3 has 12 residues. CDR1 and CDR2 from the germline V gene are LNHDA and SQIVND (reference sequence). The CDR3 loop is CASSGGGTEAFF. The CDR3, as DNA: TGTGCCAGTAGTGGGGGGGGCACTGAAGCTTTCTTT.

CDR3 loop: CASSPDANYGYTF. For the CDR3, the DNA is TGTGCCAGCAGCCCGGACGCTAACTATGGCTACACCTTC. V and J are TRBV7-9 and TRBJ1-2; D uncertain. Germline CDR1 is SEHNR and CDR2 is FQNEAQ (reference sequence). Trimming stripped 5 bases from V and 0 bases from J, with 7 bases between. The CDR3 runs to 13 residues.

The J gene is TRBJ1-5, the V gene TRBV28; TRBD1 aligns across 11 bases. Germline trimming cut 5 bases from V and 0 bases from J; bases unmatched to any gene: 6. Germline CDR1 reads MDHEN; CDR2 reads SYDVKM. This CDR3 is 17 amino acids long. This CDR3 is CASSRRDRGTSNQPQHF. Here the CDR3 DNA reads TGTGCCAGCAGTAGGAGGGACAGGGGGACTAGCAATCAGCCCCAGCATTTT.

This clone came up once. The chain links TRBV2 to TRBJ1-5; no definite D call. With 8 bases removed from V and 0 bases from J, the gap between germline ends came to 11 bases. CDR3 size: 14 residues. The germline CDR1 and CDR2 sequences are SNHLY and FYNNEI. The chain's CDR3 is CASRQSNSNQPQHF. DNA for the CDR3: TGTGCCAGCCGGCAGAGCAATAGCAATCAGCCCCAGCATTTT.

This chain joins TRBV9 and TRBJ2-1, with 11 bases fitting TRBD2. The junction had 13 bases not matched to a gene; V was cut back by 3 bases and J by 5 bases. From germline, CDR1 is SGDLS and CDR2 YYNGEE. The CDR3 consists of 18 residues. The CDR3 sequence is CASSGGGLAESGHNEQFF. DNA for the CDR3: TGTGCCAGCAGCGGAGGGGGACTAGCGGAGTCAGGGCACAATGAGCAGTTCTTC. Together with reference TRBV9 and TRBJ2-1, the CDR3 gives the full variable domain: DSGVTQTPKHLITATGQRVTLRCSPRSGDLSVYWYQQSLDQGLQFLIQYYNGEERAKGNILERFSAQQFPDLHSELNLSSLELGDSALYFCASSGGGLAESGHNEQFFGPGTRLTVL.

The rearrangement links TRBV6-5 to TRBJ1-1, with 7 bases that match TRBD1. The CDR3 covers 14 residues. Trimming removed 2 bases from V and 4 bases from J; junction bases left unmatched: 4. Germline lookup yields CDR1 MNHEY and CDR2 SVGAGI. The CDR3 sequence is CASSYPGGGTEAFF. The CDR3 DNA sequence: TGTGCCAGCAGTTACCCAGGGGGAGGCACTGAAGCTTTCTTT.

In its sample, this clone was seen a few times. The genes are TRBV5-1 and TRBJ2-3; D is possibly TRBD1 (6 bases). Germline V lookup: CDR1 SGHRS, CDR2 YFSETQ. V was shortened by 4 bases and J by 3 bases, with 12 bases between the two germline ends. The CDR3 length is 14 residues. The CDR3 DNA reads TGCGCCAGCAGCAAGGGGGATAGGACAGATACGCAGTATTTT. Its translation is CASSKGDRTDTQYF.

The chain couples TRBV30 to TRBJ2-7; TRBD1 aligns across 10 bases. The CDR3 is 16 amino acids. In germline, CDR1 is GTSNPN, CDR2 SVGIG (reference sequence). The V segment lost 3 bases and the J segment 3 bases; nucleotides outside the gene matches: 11. The CDR3 region has the DNA TGTGCCTGGAGAGGGACAGGGGTTTCATGGGGCTACGAGCAGTACTTC. Translating it yields CAWRGTGVSWGYEQYF.

This chain joins TRBV6-5 and TRBJ1-2; TRBD1 matches 8 bases. The CDR3 consists of 14 residues. The ends lost 2 bases at V and 8 bases at J; junction bases unmatched: 7. CDR1 and CDR2 from the germline V gene are MNHEY and SVGAGI. For the CDR3, the DNA is TGTGCCAGCAGTTACGGACAGGGCCTGGGAGGCTACACCTTC. It codes for CASSYGQGLGGYTF.

The gene calls are TRBV4-3 and TRBJ2-1; TRBD2 aligns across 15 bases. After removal of 4 bases from V and 4 bases from J, the junction contained 8 bases not matched to a gene. This CDR3 has 18 amino acids. Germline loops: CDR1 LGHNA, CDR2 YSLEER. CDR3 sequence: CASSPRTSGGAQYNEQFF. The CDR3 DNA reads as TGCGCCAGCAGCCCACGGACTAGCGGGGGGGCCCAGTACAATGAGCAGTTCTTC.

Only one count was recorded for this clone. The rearrangement links TRBV2 to TRBJ2-4, with TRBD1 matching 7 bases. Trimming took 6 bases from V and 11 from J; bases not matched to a gene: 7. Germline values: CDR1 SNHLY, CDR2 FYNNEI. The CDR3 spans 12 residues. CDR3: CASRPGQRVQYF. CDR3 in DNA: TGTGCCAGCAGACCGGGACAGAGGGTTCAGTACTTC.

J is TRBJ2-5 and V is TRBV7-2, with D possibly being TRBD1 or TRBD2 (5 bases each). V lost 1 base and J lost 7, with 13 bases in between. From germline, CDR1 is SGHTA and CDR2 FQGNSA. The CDR3 has 14 residues. CDR3 sequence reads: CASSLEGTLRTQYF. The CDR3 DNA is TGTGCCAGCAGCTTAGAGGGGACCCTAAGGACCCAGTACTTC.

V and J are TRBV6-6 and TRBJ1-1; no reliable D call. CDR3 length: 15 amino acids. Germline loops: CDR1 MNHNY, CDR2 SVGAGI (reference sequence). Trimming shortened V by 0 bases and J by 3 bases, and 11 bases separated the two germline ends. The CDR3 here is CASSYSYGMDTEAFF. CDR3 sequence (DNA): TGTGCCAGCAGTTACTCCTACGGGATGGACACTGAAGCTTTCTTT.

The chain is built from TRBV7-2 and TRBJ1-1; possible D gene TRBD1, 5 bases. The CDR3 runs to 18 residues. The ends were cut back, 3 bases at V and 4 bases at J, with 24 bases in the middle. Looked up from germline, CDR1 is SGHTA and CDR2 is FQGNSA. CDR3 DNA: TGTGCCAGCAGCTTGGTAAGAAGGGTAGGGGCGGGAGTCACTGAAGCTTTCTTT. Residues: CASSLVRRVGAGVTEAFF.

CDR3 DNA sequence: TGCAGTGCTAGTGAGACGACGAGGGAGTTCTTC. Translating it yields CSASETTREFF. The J gene is TRBJ2-1, the V gene TRBV20-1; possibly TRBD2 for D (5 bases). The CDR3 contains 11 residues. Germline V CDR1 and CDR2: DFQATT, SNEGSKA (reference sequence). V was trimmed by 3 bases and J by 14 bases, leaving 14 bases between them.

This chain uses TRBV29-1 with TRBJ2-5; TRBD2 matches at 14 bases. The CDR3 extends over 15 amino acids. Germline CDR1 reads SQVTM; CDR2 reads ANQGSEA. Germline trimming cut 7 bases from V and 0 bases from J; bases unmatched to any gene: 4. CDR3 in amino acids: CSAGLAGGHQETQYF. Here the CDR3 DNA reads TGCAGCGCTGGACTAGCGGGGGGCCACCAAGAGACCCAGTACTTC.

The chain is built from TRBV19 and TRBJ1-2; D is undetermined. Germline CDR1 reads LNHDA; CDR2 reads SQIVND (reference sequence). Trimming shortened V by 3 bases and J by 7 bases, and 18 bases separated the two germline ends. This CDR3 comprises 15 residues. CDR3 residues: CASSIPDMLASGYTF. CDR3 DNA sequence: TGTGCCAGTAGTATTCCCGACATGTTAGCTAGTGGCTACACCTTC. Variable domain in full (rest from reference TRBV19 and TRBJ1-2): DGGITQSPKYLFRKEGQNVTLSCEQNLNHDAMYWYRQDPGQGLRLIYYSQIVNDFQKGDIAEGYSVSREKKESFPLTVTSAQKNPTAFYLCASSIPDMLASGYTFGSGTRLTVV.

The V and J genes are TRBV7-7 and TRBJ2-7; the D call may be TRBD1 or TRBD2 (5 bases each). Germline V gives CDR1 SSHAT, CDR2 FNYEAQ (reference sequence). The CDR3 is 12 amino acids. This chain's CDR3 is CANHGAYYEQYF. Here the CDR3 DNA reads TGTGCTAATCACGGGGCTTACTACGAGCAGTACTTC.

The chain couples TRBV11-3 to TRBJ2-1; TRBD1 aligns across 8 bases. V lost 1 base and J lost 10; bases outside the gene matches: 0. CDR1 and CDR2 from the germline V gene are SGHNT and YENEEA. The CDR3 has 12 amino acids. The DNA of the CDR3 is TGTGCCAGCAGCTTAGGGGACAGGGAGCAGTTCTTC. The encoded protein is CASSLGDREQFF. Full variable domain (remainder filled in from reference TRBV11-3 and TRBJ2-1): EAGVVQSPRYKIIEKKQPVAFWCNPISGHNTLYWYLQNLGQGPELLIRYENEEAVDDSQLPKDRFSAERLKGVDSTLKIQPAELGDSAVYLCASSLGDREQFFGPGTRLTVL.

The chain is built from TRBV5-1 and TRBJ1-1, with D perhaps TRBD1 (6 bases). V lost 4 bases and J 5 bases, leaving 15 bases between the germline ends. The CDR3 loop spans 14 amino acids. Germline assignment: CDR1 SGHRS and CDR2 YFSETQ. The CDR3 spells CASSDRGPYTEAFF. The CDR3 bases are TGCGCCAGCAGCGACCGGGGGCCGTATACTGAAGCTTTCTTT.